This T cell receptor beta chain was sequenced during a study of post-analysis software for immune sequencing data. Study-level information: Both relapsing-remitting and secondary progressive multiple sclerosis featured among the disease courses, as did progressive-relapsing multiple sclerosis.

The CDR3 is 18 amino acids. V shed 5 bases and J 7 bases; nucleotides not matched to a gene: 12. Germline-derived CDR1 and CDR2 are MNHEY and SVGEGT. Unique-molecular-identifier-tagged TCR beta cDNA libraries were used. Starting from roughly 1.1 to 9.2 million T cells, the study yielded a few hundred thousand cDNA molecules. TCRdb used MiXCR to reprocess the PCR reads, holding one entry per CDR3 protein. The sample lists hundreds of thousands of distinct CDR3 sequences, 25% to 30% occurring once. Notes on the study in general: There was significantly lower normalized Chao1 diversity in multiple sclerosis patients than in controls. A few TRBV segments (TRBV5-6, TRBV5-1 and TRBV20-1 among them) occurred more frequently in patients than in controls. Samples from a shared batch, those prepared together, strongly co-clustered by F measure.

This clonotype has a handful of counts. As yet, its antigen is unknown. The genes are TRBV6-2 or TRBV6-3 and TRBJ2-1, with 15 bases aligning to TRBD2. The sequenced sample was blood. The clonotype originates from a girl aged 5-17 years with multiple sclerosis. For the CDR3, the DNA is TGTGCCAGCAGTCGCTCACTGGGACTAGCGGGAGGTTCGAATGAGCAGTTCTTC. It translates to CASSRSLGLAGGSNEQFF.